The 24 T cell receptor beta chains reported below all come from one sample, sequenced in a study of CD4 T cells in relation to SARS-CoV-2 and coronaviruses. Some clones are missing from TCRdb's copy, which holds only in-frame ones; the method was immunoSEQ multiplex PCR. The profile shows tens of thousands of clones, 60% to 85% of them singletons. Their antigens are not known. Sequenced: memory CD4+ T cells from PBMCs, cultured in vitro. These receptors were taken from an adult with COVID-19.

This clone was seen a few times. The J gene is TRBJ1-3, the V gene TRBV6-6, with D maybe TRBD1 (5 bases). The CDR3 extends over 15 amino acids. Germline CDR1 and CDR2: MNHNY and SVGAGI (reference sequence). Between the trimmed V and J ends, which lost 2 bases and 3 bases, there was a span of 11 bases. The CDR3 DNA reads as TGTGCCAGCAGTTACCCCGGGACGGGTGGAAACACCATATATTTT. Its translation is CASSYPGTGGNTIYF.

The chain joins TRBV28 to TRBJ2-6, with 8 bases that match TRBD2. There are 16 residues in the CDR3. V shed 6 bases, J shed 1 base, and the junction held 5 bases outside the gene matches. Germline CDR1 MDHEN, CDR2 SYDVKM. The CDR3 coding sequence is TGTGCCAGCAGGGCGGGAGGTTGGTCTGGGGCCAACGTCCTGACTTTC. Translation: CASRAGGWSGANVLTF.

The rearrangement joins TRBV7-2 to TRBJ2-7; 8 positions match TRBD1. The J segment lost 7 bases and the V segment lost 1 base, leaving 9 bases of the junction unmatched. Germline CDR1 reads SGHTA; CDR2 reads FQGNSA. CDR3 length equals 15 residues. The CDR3 loop is CASSLDPGGYPEQYF. The CDR3 bases are TGTGCCAGCAGCTTAGATCCAGGGGGCTACCCAGAGCAGTACTTC.

This clone was observed once. The rearrangement links TRBV10-3 to TRBJ2-7, with TRBD1 matching 11 bases. The V and J ends lost 0 bases and 6 bases, in that order; junction bases with no gene match: 4. Germline CDR1 and CDR2: ENHRY and SYGVKD. The CDR3 is 15 residues long. The CDR3 here is CAISESRTGGAEQYF. The CDR3 DNA follows: TGTGCCATCAGTGAGTCCCGGACAGGGGGCGCCGAGCAGTACTTC.

This chain joins TRBV29-1 and TRBJ2-5; a possible D gene is TRBD2 (5 bases). Germline values: CDR1 SQVTM, CDR2 ANQGSEA. The V gene lost 0 bases and the J gene lost 3 bases, with 14 bases spanning the gap. This CDR3 has 15 amino acids. CDR3 loop: CSVEERSTGKETQYF. DNA of the CDR3: TGCAGCGTTGAAGAGCGCAGTACGGGGAAAGAGACCCAGTACTTC.

The table lists this clone with a count of one. The rearrangement joins TRBV5-1 to TRBJ2-3; 10 nucleotides align to TRBD2. V lost 2 bases, J lost 2 bases, and 2 bases stayed unmatched. CDR1 is SGHRS, CDR2 YFSETQ, per germline. There are 15 residues in the CDR3. For the CDR3, the DNA is TGCGCCAGCAGCTTAGCGGGGGGGATCACAGATACGCAGTATTTT. It translates to CASSLAGGITDTQYF.

The chain uses TRBV6-5 and TRBJ2-1; possibly TRBD2 for D (6 bases). This CDR3 spans 14 amino acids. Germline V gives CDR1 MNHEY, CDR2 SVGAGI. V lost 2 bases, J lost 8 bases, and 13 bases lay in between. CDR3 protein: CASSYDPTSYEQFF. CDR3 bases: TGTGCCAGCAGTTACGACCCCACTAGCTATGAGCAGTTCTTC.

The V call is TRBV11-2, the J call TRBJ2-5, with a tentative D call TRBD2 (5 bases). Germline V lookup: CDR1 SGHAT, CDR2 FQNNGV. The CDR3 runs to 15 residues. V dropped 5 bases and J dropped 5 bases, with 18 bases sitting between them. The CDR3 bases are TGTGCCAGCAGCAAAGGACTGGCAGCTGGGGAGACCCAGTACTTC. Translating it yields CASSKGLAAGETQYF.

The chain has TRBV4-2 and TRBJ2-2; weak D call: TRBD2 (6 bases). Trimming removed 5 bases from V and 0 bases from J, with 13 bases in between. This CDR3 has 16 amino acids. Looked up from germline, CDR1 is LGHNA and CDR2 is YNFKEQ. The chain's CDR3 is CASSSPGGTNTGELFF. For the CDR3, the DNA is TGTGCCAGCAGCAGTCCCGGCGGGACGAACACCGGGGAGCTGTTTTTT.

Written as DNA, the CDR3 is TGTGCCACCAGCTTTGACATTAATCAGCCCCAGCATTTT. This translates into CATSFDINQPQHF. The chain employs TRBV15 and TRBJ1-5; D gene unclear. In germline, CDR1 is LNHNV, CDR2 YYDKDF (reference sequence). The CDR3 extends over 13 amino acids. V was pared by 5 bases and J by 4 bases, with 9 bases between.

The rearrangement joins TRBV9 to TRBJ2-3; D gene unclear. The germline gives CDR1 SGDLS, CDR2 YYNGEE. The CDR3 has 14 amino acids. V lost 0 bases and J 3 bases, leaving 8 bases between the germline ends. CDR3 region: CASSVVRKTDTQYF. Here the CDR3 DNA reads TGTGCCAGCAGCGTAGTTCGCAAGACAGATACGCAGTATTTT. The entire variable domain, with the rest obtained from reference TRBV9 and TRBJ2-3, is as follows: DSGVTQTPKHLITATGQRVTLRCSPRSGDLSVYWYQQSLDQGLQFLIQYYNGEERAKGNILERFSAQQFPDLHSELNLSSLELGDSALYFCASSVVRKTDTQYFGPGTRLTVL.

This clone came up a few times. The same CDR3 arises from other DNA sequences in this sample as well. In DNA, the CDR3 is TGTGCCAGCAGTTTGAATGGCTACGAGCAGTACTTC. Translation: CASSLNGYEQYF. The J gene is TRBJ2-7, the V gene TRBV12-3 or TRBV12-4; D call uncertain. CDR3 length: 12 residues. V gave up 3 bases and J gave up 3 bases, with 6 bases separating them.

This chain joins TRBV18 and TRBJ2-5; 7 bases fit TRBD1. The CDR3 sequence is 15 residues long. V shed 5 bases and J 1 base; nucleotides not matched to a gene: 7. Germline values: CDR1 KGHSH, CDR2 LQKENI. The CDR3 here is CASSAEQGLQETQYF. The DNA of the CDR3 is TGTGCCAGCTCAGCGGAACAGGGGCTCCAAGAGACCCAGTACTTC.

The chain is built from TRBV2 and TRBJ2-2, with a possible D match to TRBD2 (5 bases). The CDR3 length is 14 residues. Trimming left V 8 bases short and J 5 bases short, with 15 bases between. The germline V gene has CDR1 SNHLY and CDR2 FYNNEI. CDR3 loop: CASVWESATGELFF. As DNA, the CDR3 is TGTGCCAGCGTTTGGGAGTCTGCAACCGGGGAGCTGTTTTTT.

The rearrangement uses TRBV4-1 and TRBJ2-1; D gene ambiguous. The germline V gene has CDR1 MGHRA and CDR2 YSYEKL. The CDR3 is made up of 14 amino acids. Trimming shortened V by 3 bases and J by 8 bases, and 14 bases separated the two germline ends. CDR3 nucleotides: TGCGCCAGCAGCCACCAGGCCCGCAGCGATGAGCAGTTCTTC. It specifies CASSHQARSDEQFF.

This chain links TRBV18 with TRBJ2-2, with D perhaps TRBD2 (6 bases). The CDR3 covers 16 residues. Trimming stripped 3 bases from V and 0 bases from J, with 11 bases between. Per the germline V gene, CDR1 is KGHSH and CDR2 is LQKENI. In DNA, the CDR3 is TGTGCCAGCTCACCTTCCCTAGCGACGAACACCGGGGAGCTGTTTTTT. It translates to CASSPSLATNTGELFF.

V usage is TRBV6-6 and J usage is TRBJ2-7; 7 positions agree with TRBD2. With V trimmed by 6 bases and J by 2 bases, 10 bases remained unmatched. The CDR3 runs 15 residues. Germline V lookup: CDR1 MNHNY, CDR2 SVGAGI (reference sequence). This CDR3 is CASSSLASGAYEQYF. For the CDR3, the DNA is TGTGCCAGCAGCAGCCTCGCTAGCGGAGCCTACGAGCAGTACTTC.

The chain carries TRBV4-1 and TRBJ2-6, with 7 bases matching TRBD2. CDR1 MGHRA and CDR2 YSYEKL come from the germline V gene. The trim removed 3 bases at V and 2 bases at J, leaving 1 base unmatched. The CDR3 loop spans 15 amino acids. The CDR3 protein is CASSQAGAGANVLTF. CDR3 coding DNA: TGCGCCAGCAGCCAGGCGGGAGCTGGGGCCAACGTCCTGACTTTC.

The DNA of the CDR3 is TGTGCCAGCAGCTTAGAGGGTCGGGAGGGCGTTGATGAGCAGTTCTTC. Its translation is CASSLEGREGVDEQFF. The chain joins TRBV11-2 to TRBJ2-1; 8 bases are shared with TRBD2. Germline-derived CDR1 and CDR2 are SGHAT and FQNNGV. The length of the CDR3 is 16 residues. The ends lost 0 bases at V and 8 bases at J; junction bases unmatched: 9.

This clone was observed a few times. The rearrangement links TRBV2 to TRBJ1-3; 10 bases agree with TRBD1. There are 16 residues in the CDR3. Trimming at V came to 1 base and at J to 3 bases, leaving 3 bases not matched to a gene. CDR1 and CDR2 from the germline V gene are SNHLY and FYNNEI. The CDR3 protein is CASSEGGTGVGNTIYF. In nucleotides, the CDR3 is TGTGCCAGCAGTGAAGGGGGGACAGGGGTTGGAAACACCATATATTTT.

This chain joins TRBV5-6 and TRBJ2-3; 7 bases are a match to TRBD1. In germline, CDR1 is SGHDT, CDR2 YYEEEE. The CDR3 loop spans 17 amino acids. V lost 4 bases to trimming and J lost 0 bases; unmatched junction nucleotides: 11. The CDR3, as DNA: TGTGCCAGCAGCCTAAATTTGGGACAGACGAGCACAGATACGCAGTATTTT. Translation gives CASSLNLGQTSTDTQYF.

This clone was found once. The chain joins TRBV5-1 to TRBJ2-7; weak D call: TRBD2 (5 bases). Germline CDR1 SGHRS, CDR2 YFSETQ. The CDR3 extends over 14 amino acids. V was shortened by 7 bases and J by 0 bases, with 14 bases between the two germline ends. The CDR3: CASSADSSSYEQYF. CDR3 coding DNA: TGCGCCAGCTCCGCGGACTCGAGCTCCTACGAGCAGTACTTC.

This chain links TRBV5-5 with TRBJ2-3, with TRBD1 as a possible D gene (6 bases). The ends were cut back, 2 bases at V and 7 bases at J, with 17 bases in the middle. This CDR3 comprises 15 residues. Germline values: CDR1 SGHKS, CDR2 YYEKEE (reference sequence). The CDR3 nucleotides are TGTGCCAGCAGCTTCGAGCCCACAGGGTCATATACGCAGTATTTT. Translated, it gives CASSFEPTGSYTQYF. The whole variable domain, filled in from reference TRBV5-5 and TRBJ2-3, reads DAGVTQSPTHLIKTRGQQVTLRCSPISGHKSVSWYQQVLGQGPQFIFQYYEKEERGRGNFPDRFSARQFPNYSSELNVNALLLGDSALYLCASSFEPTGSYTQYFGPGTRLTVL.

The chain joins TRBV7-3 to TRBJ2-1, with D perhaps matching TRBD2 (6 bases). The CDR3 sequence is 15 residues long. V was cut by 5 bases and J by 4 bases, with 15 bases left in between. Germline CDR1 reads SGHTA; CDR2 reads FQGTGA. CDR3 nucleotide sequence: TGTGCCAGCAGCCTGAGGGGCGGGAAATACAATGAGCAGTTCTTC. The encoded protein is CASSLRGGKYNEQFF.